This T cell receptor (beta chain) was documented in a study of blood T cell repertoires in COVID-19. This CDR3 is built from 15 residues. The V gene end was trimmed by 1 base and the J gene end by 4 bases; junction bases not matched to a gene: 6. CDR1 and CDR2 (germline): SGHTA, FQGNSA. The data were produced by immunoSEQ multiplex PCR, yet TCRdb's version contains in-frame clones alone and is incomplete. This table has about 35,000 clones, more than 70% appearing once. The V gene is TRBV7-2, the J gene TRBJ2-5; 7 bases are shared with TRBD2. The sequence was collected from a man aged 80 or over with active or convalescent COVID-19. The sample taken for sequencing was peripheral blood. This CDR3 reads CASSLGGGSGETQYF. The CDR3 DNA reads TGTGCCAGCAGCTTAGGAGGCGGGAGCGGAGAGACCCAGTACTTC. The whole variable domain, remainder taken from reference TRBV7-2 and TRBJ2-5, is GAGVSQSPSNKVTEKGKDVELRCDPISGHTALYWYRQSLGQGLEFLIYFQGNSAPDKSGLPSDRFSAERTGGSVSTLTIQRTQQEDSAVYLCASSLGGGSGETQYFGPGTRLLVL.